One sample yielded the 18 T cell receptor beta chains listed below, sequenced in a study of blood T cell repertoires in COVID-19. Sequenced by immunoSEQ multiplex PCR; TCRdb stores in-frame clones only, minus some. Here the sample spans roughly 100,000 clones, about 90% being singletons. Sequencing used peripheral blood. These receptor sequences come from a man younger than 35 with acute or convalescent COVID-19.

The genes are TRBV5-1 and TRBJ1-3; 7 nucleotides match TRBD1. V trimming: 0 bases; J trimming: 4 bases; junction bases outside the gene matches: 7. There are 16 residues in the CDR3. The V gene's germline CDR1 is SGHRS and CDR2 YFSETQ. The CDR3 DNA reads TGCGCCAGCAGCTTGGAAAAGGGGGCTTACGGAAACACCATATATTTT. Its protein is CASSLEKGAYGNTIYF.

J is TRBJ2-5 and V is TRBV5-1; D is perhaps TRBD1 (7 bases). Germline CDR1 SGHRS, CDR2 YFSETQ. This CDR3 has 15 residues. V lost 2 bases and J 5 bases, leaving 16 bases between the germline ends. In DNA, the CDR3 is TGCGCCAGCAGCTTAGGAGGGGGCGCGGGGGAGACCCAGTACTTC. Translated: CASSLGGGAGETQYF. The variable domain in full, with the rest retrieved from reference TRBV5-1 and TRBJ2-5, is KAGVTQTPRYLIKTRGQQVTLSCSPISGHRSVSWYQQTPGQGLQFLFEYFSETQRNKGNFPGRFSGRQFSNSRSEMNVSTLELGDSALYLCASSLGGGAGETQYFGPGTRLLVL.

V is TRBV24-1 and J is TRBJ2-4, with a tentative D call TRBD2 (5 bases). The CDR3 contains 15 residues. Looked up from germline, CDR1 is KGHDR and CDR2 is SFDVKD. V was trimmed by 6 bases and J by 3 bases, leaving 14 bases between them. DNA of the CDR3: TGTGCCACCAGTTCGGGGTTGAAAGACAAAAACATTCAGTACTTC. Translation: CATSSGLKDKNIQYF.

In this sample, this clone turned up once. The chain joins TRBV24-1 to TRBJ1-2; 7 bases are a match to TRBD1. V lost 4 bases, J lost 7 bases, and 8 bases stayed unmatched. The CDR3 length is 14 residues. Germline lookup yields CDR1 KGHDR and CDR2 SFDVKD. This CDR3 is CATSDYTGERGYTF. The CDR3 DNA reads TGTGCCACCAGTGACTATACAGGGGAGCGTGGCTACACCTTC.

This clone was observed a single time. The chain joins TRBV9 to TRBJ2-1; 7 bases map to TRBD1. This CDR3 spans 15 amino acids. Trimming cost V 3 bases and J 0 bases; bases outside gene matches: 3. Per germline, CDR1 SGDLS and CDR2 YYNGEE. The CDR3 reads CASSEGTASYNEQFF. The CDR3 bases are TGTGCCAGCAGCGAGGGGACAGCCTCCTACAATGAGCAGTTCTTC.

This chain's CDR3 is CASSYSLTAGQFF. The CDR3 bases are TGTGCCAGCAGTTACTCCCTAACTGCGGGGCAGTTCTTC. The rearrangement uses TRBV6-5 and TRBJ2-1, with D perhaps TRBD2 (5 bases). This CDR3 contains 13 residues. Trimming shortened V by 0 bases and J by 12 bases, and 12 bases separated the two germline ends. Looked up from germline, CDR1 is MNHEY and CDR2 is SVGAGI.

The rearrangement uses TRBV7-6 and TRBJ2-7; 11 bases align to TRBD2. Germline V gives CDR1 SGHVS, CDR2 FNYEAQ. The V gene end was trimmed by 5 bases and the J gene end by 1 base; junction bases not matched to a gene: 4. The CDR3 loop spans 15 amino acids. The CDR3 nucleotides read TGTGCCAGCAGCCCCGGGACTAGCGGTTCCTACGAGCAGTACTTC. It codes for CASSPGTSGSYEQYF.

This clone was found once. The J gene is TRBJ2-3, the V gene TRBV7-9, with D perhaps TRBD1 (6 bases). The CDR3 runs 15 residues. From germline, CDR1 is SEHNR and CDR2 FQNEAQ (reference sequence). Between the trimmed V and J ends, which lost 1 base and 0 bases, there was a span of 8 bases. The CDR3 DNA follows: TGTGCCAGCAGCTTAGGGACAGCTAGCACAGATACGCAGTATTTT. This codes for CASSLGTASTDTQYF.

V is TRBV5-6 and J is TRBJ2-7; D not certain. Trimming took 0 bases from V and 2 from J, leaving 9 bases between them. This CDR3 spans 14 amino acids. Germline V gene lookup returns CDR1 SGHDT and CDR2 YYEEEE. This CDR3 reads CASSLAPDTYEQYF. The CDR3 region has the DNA TGTGCCAGCAGCTTGGCTCCAGATACCTACGAGCAGTACTTC.

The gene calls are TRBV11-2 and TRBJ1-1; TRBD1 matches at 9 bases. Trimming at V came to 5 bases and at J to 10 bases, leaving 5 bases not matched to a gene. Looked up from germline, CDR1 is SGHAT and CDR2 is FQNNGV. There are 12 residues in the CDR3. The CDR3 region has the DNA TGTGCCAGCAGCGGGGACAGGGCTTTAGCTTTCTTT. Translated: CASSGDRALAFF.

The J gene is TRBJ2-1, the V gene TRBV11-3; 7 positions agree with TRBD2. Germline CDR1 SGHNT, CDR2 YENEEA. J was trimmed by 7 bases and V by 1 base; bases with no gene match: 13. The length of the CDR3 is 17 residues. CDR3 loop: CASSLGGLAPAGNEQFF. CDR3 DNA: TGTGCCAGCAGCTTAGGGGGCCTAGCGCCAGCGGGGAATGAGCAGTTCTTC.

Written as DNA, the CDR3 is TGTGCCAGCAGCTTCGGGGGGCGCTCCTACGAGCAGTACTTC. Translation: CASSFGGRSYEQYF. The rearrangement links TRBV7-2 to TRBJ2-7; D is perhaps TRBD2 (7 bases). This CDR3 has 14 amino acids. Germline values: CDR1 SGHTA, CDR2 FQGNSA. Trimming took 3 bases from V and 0 from J, leaving 9 bases between them.

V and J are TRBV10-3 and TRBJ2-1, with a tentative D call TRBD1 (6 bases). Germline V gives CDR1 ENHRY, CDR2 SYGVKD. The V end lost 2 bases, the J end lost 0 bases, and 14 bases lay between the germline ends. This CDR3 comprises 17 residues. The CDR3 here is CAISETAGDPSYNEQFF. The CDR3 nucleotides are TGTGCCATCAGTGAGACCGCAGGGGATCCCTCCTACAATGAGCAGTTCTTC.

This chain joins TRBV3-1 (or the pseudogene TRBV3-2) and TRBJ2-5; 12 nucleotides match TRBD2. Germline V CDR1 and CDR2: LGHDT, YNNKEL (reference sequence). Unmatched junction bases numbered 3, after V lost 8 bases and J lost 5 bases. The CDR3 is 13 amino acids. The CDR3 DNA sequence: TGTGCCAGCGGTGGGACTAGCGGGGAGACCCAGTACTTC. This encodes CASGGTSGETQYF.

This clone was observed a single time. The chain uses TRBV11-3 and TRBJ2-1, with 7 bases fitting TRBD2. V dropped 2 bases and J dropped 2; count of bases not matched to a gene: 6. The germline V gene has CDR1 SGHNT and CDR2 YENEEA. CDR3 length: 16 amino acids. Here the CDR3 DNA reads TGTGCCAGCAGCTTAAGGGCTAGCGGAGCCTACAATGAGCAGTTCTTC. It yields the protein CASSLRASGAYNEQFF.

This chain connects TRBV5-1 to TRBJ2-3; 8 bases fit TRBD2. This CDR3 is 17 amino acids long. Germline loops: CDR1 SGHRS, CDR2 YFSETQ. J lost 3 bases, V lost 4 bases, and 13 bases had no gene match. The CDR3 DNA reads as TGCGCCAGCAGCGCGTCAGAGCGGGGGATGATGACAGATACGCAGTATTTT. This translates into CASSASERGMMTDTQYF.

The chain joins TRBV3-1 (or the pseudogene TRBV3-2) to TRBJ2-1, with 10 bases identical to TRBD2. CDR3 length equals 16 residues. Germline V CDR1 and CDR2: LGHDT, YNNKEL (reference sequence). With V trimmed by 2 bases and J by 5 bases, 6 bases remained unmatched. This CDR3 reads CASSQSFLAGDNEQFF. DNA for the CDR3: TGTGCCAGCAGCCAATCTTTCCTAGCGGGAGACAATGAGCAGTTCTTC.

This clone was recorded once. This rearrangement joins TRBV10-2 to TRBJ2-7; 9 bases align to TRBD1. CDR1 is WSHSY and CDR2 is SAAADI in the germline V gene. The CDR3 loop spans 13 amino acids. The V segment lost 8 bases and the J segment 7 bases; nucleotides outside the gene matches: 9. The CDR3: CASRDRAPWEQYF. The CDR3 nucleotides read TGCGCCAGCCGGGACAGGGCACCGTGGGAGCAGTACTTC.